This TCR beta chain was identified in a study of beta chain features in type 1 diabetes. Study-level findings and limits: Relative to healthy donors, patients appeared to have naive, central memory and Treg TCRB repertoires that were more similar. Type 1 diabetes patients had TCRB CDR3s that were shorter (moderately but significantly so) in all four CD4+ subsets.

The sequenced template was cDNA made from the entire isolated RNA. The protocol was immunoSEQ multiplex PCR, while the TCRdb copy is restricted to in-frame clones and leaves out a portion. The sample includes 900,000 or so clones, roughly a sixth seen only once; the top ten take 0.023%. The CDR3 has 14 amino acids. CDR1 KGHSH and CDR2 LQKENI come from the germline V gene. Trimming pared 3 bases from V and 2 bases from J, leaving 11 bases between. On this clone itself: Its antigen is currently unknown. At the DNA level, this CDR3 is encoded by other sequences in the same sample as well.

The sequencing sample was made of naive CD4+ T cells from blood. The chain combines TRBV18 with TRBJ2-7; perhaps TRBD1 as D (6 bases). This clonotype was obtained from a woman between 18 and 29 years old in good health. CDR3 sequence (DNA): TGTGCCAGCTCACCTACCGGGACAACCTACGAGCAGTACTTC. Translating it yields CASSPTGTTYEQYF.